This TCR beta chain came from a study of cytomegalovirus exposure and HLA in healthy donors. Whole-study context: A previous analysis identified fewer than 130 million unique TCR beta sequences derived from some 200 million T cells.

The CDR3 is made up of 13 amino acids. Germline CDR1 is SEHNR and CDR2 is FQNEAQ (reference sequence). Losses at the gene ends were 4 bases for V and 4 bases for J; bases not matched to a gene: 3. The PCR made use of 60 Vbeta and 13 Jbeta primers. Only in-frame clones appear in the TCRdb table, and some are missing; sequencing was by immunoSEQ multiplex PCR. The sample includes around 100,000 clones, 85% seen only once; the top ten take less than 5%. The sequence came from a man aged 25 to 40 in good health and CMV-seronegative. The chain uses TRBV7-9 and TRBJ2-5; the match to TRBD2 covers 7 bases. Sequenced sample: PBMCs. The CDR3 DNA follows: TGTGCCAGCAGCTCCACGGGAGGAGAGACCCAGTACTTC. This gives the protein CASSSTGGETQYF.